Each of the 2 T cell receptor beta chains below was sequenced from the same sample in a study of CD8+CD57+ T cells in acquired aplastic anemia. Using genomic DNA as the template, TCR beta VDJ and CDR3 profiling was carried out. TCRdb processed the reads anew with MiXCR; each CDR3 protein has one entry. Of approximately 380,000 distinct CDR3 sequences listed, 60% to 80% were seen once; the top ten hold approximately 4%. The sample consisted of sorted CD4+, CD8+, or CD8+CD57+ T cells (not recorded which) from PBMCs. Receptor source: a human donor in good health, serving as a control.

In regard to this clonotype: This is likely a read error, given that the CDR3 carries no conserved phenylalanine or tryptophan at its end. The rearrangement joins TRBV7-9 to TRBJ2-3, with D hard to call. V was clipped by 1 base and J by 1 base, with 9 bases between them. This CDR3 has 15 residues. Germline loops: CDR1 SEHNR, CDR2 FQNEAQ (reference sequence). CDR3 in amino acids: CASSLVSRGTDTQYL. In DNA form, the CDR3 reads TGTGCCAGCAGCTTAGTCAGCCGCGGCACAGATACGCAGTATCTT.

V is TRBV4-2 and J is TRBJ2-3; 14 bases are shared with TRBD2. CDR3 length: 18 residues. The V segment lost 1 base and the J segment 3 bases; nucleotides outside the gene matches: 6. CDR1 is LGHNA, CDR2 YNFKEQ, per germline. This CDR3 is CASSQGLAGGPGTDTQYF. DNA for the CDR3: TGTGCCAGCAGCCAAGGACTAGCGGGGGGGCCGGGGACAGATACGCAGTATTTT.